The T cell receptor beta chain described here comes from a study of OX40 agonist ivuxolimab in advanced cancers. In the study overall: Subjects had a mean age of about 61 years, with a range of 23 to 79; 82.7% were male.

On this clone itself: Its antigen is undetermined.

Individuals having autoimmune disease history or systemic immunosuppression were not enrolled. Study-level results: Nonresponders, in some cases, also had low normalized T-cell clonal expansion.

V was clipped by 0 bases and J by 4 bases, with 8 bases between them. This CDR3 has 14 amino acids. Germline values: CDR1 SGHTA, CDR2 FQGNSA. The method was immunoSEQ multiplex PCR; TCRdb's version includes in-frame clones alone and lacks a portion of them. Seen here are about 71,000 clones, roughly 84% observed once, and the top ten hold around 0.78%. Specimen: CD4+ or CD8+ T cells sorted from blood, collected in a trial of the OX40 agonist ivuxolimab. V usage is TRBV7-2 and J usage is TRBJ2-3; possibly TRBD1 for D (5 bases). This receptor was identified in an adult with an advanced solid tumor such as melanoma, head and neck, liver or kidney cancer. This chain's CDR3 is CASSLAGLPDTQYF. The CDR3, as DNA: TGTGCCAGCAGCTTAGCGGGGCTACCAGATACGCAGTATTTT.